These 17 T cell receptor beta chains were sequenced from one sample in a study of cytomegalovirus exposure and HLA in healthy donors. The study ran its PCR with 60 Vbeta and 13 Jbeta primers. Repertoires were generated with immunoSEQ multiplex PCR, while TCRdb's copy carries only in-frame clones and drops some. The sample records some 160,000 clones, around four fifths being singletons. Input material: PBMCs. The receptors were sampled from a woman younger than 45 in good health and CMV-seronegative.

V usage is TRBV6-6 and J usage is TRBJ2-2; D is unclear. From germline, CDR1 is MNHNY and CDR2 SVGAGI (reference sequence). V was trimmed by 5 bases and J by 5 bases, leaving 9 bases between them. This CDR3 has 13 amino acids. CDR3 amino acids: CASSTDETGELFF. The CDR3 region has the DNA TGTGCCAGCAGTACAGACGAGACCGGGGAGCTGTTTTTT.

The rearrangement links TRBV27 to TRBJ1-1; a possible D gene is TRBD1 (6 bases). The CDR3 is 16 amino acids. Looked up from germline, CDR1 is MNHEY and CDR2 is SMNVEV (reference sequence). V was trimmed by 0 bases and J by 2 bases, leaving 13 bases between them. The CDR3 nucleotides read TGTGCCAGCAGTTTATCGGCAGGGGCAGGAAACACTGAAGCTTTCTTT. Its translation is CASSLSAGAGNTEAFF.

The chain employs TRBV5-1 and TRBJ2-3, with D perhaps TRBD1 (6 bases). In germline, CDR1 is SGHRS, CDR2 YFSETQ. This CDR3 comprises 13 residues. The germline V and J ends were trimmed by 1 base and 5 bases, with 8 bases remaining between them. The CDR3, as DNA: TGCGCCAGCAGCTTGACAGGGATAGATACGCAGTATTTT. Translating it yields CASSLTGIDTQYF.

The chain links TRBV5-1 to TRBJ1-6; D gene uncertain. V lost 4 bases, J lost 7 bases, and 24 bases lay in between. CDR3 length: 18 residues. Germline V CDR1 and CDR2: SGHRS, YFSETQ. The CDR3 nucleotides read TGCGCCAGCAGCGAAAGGAGTCCGGGCTCCGGGAGCAATTCACCCCTCCACTTT. It specifies CASSERSPGSGSNSPLHF.

The gene calls are TRBV30 and TRBJ2-1; D gene unclear. Germline V gene lookup returns CDR1 GTSNPN and CDR2 SVGIG (reference sequence). V lost 0 bases, J lost 3 bases, and 6 bases lay in between. This CDR3 is 13 amino acids long. The CDR3 sequence is CAWSVQNYNEQFF. The CDR3 DNA reads TGTGCCTGGAGTGTACAGAACTACAATGAGCAGTTCTTC.

The V gene is TRBV6-1, the J gene TRBJ1-1, with D perhaps matching TRBD1 (6 bases). The germline V gene encodes CDR1 MNHNS and CDR2 SASEGT. The CDR3 loop spans 14 amino acids. V was trimmed by 8 bases and J by 4 bases, leaving 17 bases between them. The CDR3 bases are TGTGCCAGCTCCCAGGTGAGGGGGAGCACTGAAGCTTTCTTT. Translating gives CASSQVRGSTEAFF.

V usage is TRBV7-9 and J usage is TRBJ1-2; 7 positions match TRBD1. The germline V gene encodes CDR1 SEHNR and CDR2 FQNEAQ (reference sequence). The CDR3 covers 13 residues. V lost 5 bases and J lost 5; bases outside the gene matches: 5. The CDR3 loop reads CASSRDREYGYTF. CDR3 sequence (DNA): TGTGCCAGCAGCCGGGACAGAGAATATGGCTACACCTTC.

The count of this clone is one. This chain joins TRBV30 and TRBJ1-2; D perhaps matches TRBD1 (5 bases). The CDR3 is made up of 15 amino acids. Trimming pared 2 bases from V and 0 bases from J, leaving 13 bases between. Germline CDR1 GTSNPN, CDR2 SVGIG (reference sequence). The CDR3, as DNA: TGTGCCTGGAGTCCCGCCGACAGAACTAACTATGGCTACACCTTC. Amino acid sequence: CAWSPADRTNYGYTF.

V usage is TRBV30 and J usage is TRBJ2-3, with 8 bases aligning to TRBD1. V was clipped by 3 bases and J by 9 bases; unmatched bases: 5. Looked up from germline, CDR1 is GTSNPN and CDR2 is SVGIG (reference sequence). The CDR3 runs to 12 residues. In nucleotides, the CDR3 is TGTGCCTGGAGGCAGGACAGGGAGACGCAGTATTTT. Its protein product is CAWRQDRETQYF.

The CDR3 spells CASRGQGPWGLANTEAFF. In DNA, the CDR3 is TGTGCCAGCAGGGGACAGGGGCCCTGGGGGCTCGCGAACACTGAAGCTTTCTTT. The rearrangement joins TRBV2 to TRBJ1-1; 10 positions agree with TRBD1. From germline, CDR1 is SNHLY and CDR2 FYNNEI. CDR3 length: 18 residues. V dropped 6 bases and J dropped 1; count of bases not matched to a gene: 14.

The chain carries TRBV5-6 and TRBJ2-2; 9 bases are a match to TRBD2. The germline CDR1 and CDR2 sequences are SGHDT and YYEEEE. There are 15 residues in the CDR3. J gave up 6 bases and V 2 bases, and 5 bases lay outside the gene matches. The CDR3 DNA sequence: TGTGCCAGCAGCTTTGGCGGGGGGGCTCCCGGGGAGCTGTTTTTT. Translating it yields CASSFGGGAPGELFF.

The rearrangement uses TRBV9 and TRBJ1-2, with TRBD1 as a possible D gene (6 bases). This CDR3 contains 14 residues. Trimming removed 4 bases from V and 4 bases from J, with 14 bases in between. The germline V gene encodes CDR1 SGDLS and CDR2 YYNGEE. The CDR3 reads CASSREGGGYGYTF. CDR3 DNA: TGTGCCAGCAGCAGGGAGGGGGGAGGCTATGGCTACACCTTC.

Notes on this clone: An end of the junction does not agree with germline; a read error may underlie this. The chain employs TRBV7-9 and TRBJ1-1, with D perhaps TRBD1 (6 bases). CDR3 length equals 16 residues. The germline gives CDR1 SEHNR, CDR2 FQNEAQ (reference sequence). The chain's CDR3 is CSSSLTGKQGNTEAFF. In DNA, the CDR3 is TGTTCCAGCAGCCTCACGGGAAAACAGGGGAACACTGAAGCTTTCTTT.

This clone was seen a handful of times. The chain carries TRBV30 and TRBJ2-3, with 8 positions matching TRBD2. The CDR3 length is 13 residues. With V trimmed by 4 bases and J by 2 bases, 2 bases remained unmatched. The germline CDR1 and CDR2 sequences are GTSNPN and SVGIG (reference sequence). Written as DNA, the CDR3 is TGTGCCTGGACGGGGGGGCCCACAGATACGCAGTATTTT. Protein: CAWTGGPTDTQYF.

This chain links TRBV5-1 with TRBJ2-1; D is unresolved. Per germline, CDR1 SGHRS and CDR2 YFSETQ. CDR3 length: 12 amino acids. With 8 bases removed from V and 8 bases from J, the gap between germline ends came to 14 bases. The CDR3 spells CASRRDWDEQFF. CDR3 DNA sequence: TGCGCCAGTCGCCGAGACTGGGATGAGCAGTTCTTC. The entire variable domain, with the rest obtained from reference TRBV5-1 and TRBJ2-1, is as follows: KAGVTQTPRYLIKTRGQQVTLSCSPISGHRSVSWYQQTPGQGLQFLFEYFSETQRNKGNFPGRFSGRQFSNSRSEMNVSTLELGDSALYLCASRRDWDEQFFGPGTRLTVL.

V usage is TRBV5-1 and J usage is TRBJ2-3, with 7 bases matching TRBD1. The germline CDR1 and CDR2 sequences are SGHRS and YFSETQ. The CDR3 contains 15 residues. With 4 bases clipped from V and 5 bases from J, the junction kept 10 bases outside the gene matches. The CDR3 nucleotides read TGCGCCAGCAGCCCCGGGACAGACAGAAGAGATACGCAGTATTTT. Its translation is CASSPGTDRRDTQYF. Based on the CDR3 plus reference TRBV5-1 and TRBJ2-3, the full variable domain is KAGVTQTPRYLIKTRGQQVTLSCSPISGHRSVSWYQQTPGQGLQFLFEYFSETQRNKGNFPGRFSGRQFSNSRSEMNVSTLELGDSALYLCASSPGTDRRDTQYFGPGTRLTVL.

This clone appeared a few times. The rearrangement joins TRBV6-1 to TRBJ1-2, with 7 bases matching TRBD1. The germline V gene has CDR1 MNHNS and CDR2 SASEGT. CDR3 length: 15 amino acids. Germline trimming cut 5 bases from V and 7 bases from J; bases unmatched to any gene: 13. The CDR3 reads CASSSGQVWLSGYTF. The CDR3 coding sequence is TGTGCCAGCAGTTCCGGACAGGTTTGGTTGAGTGGCTACACCTTC.